The rows below give T cell receptor beta chains drawn from one sample of a study of shared clonotypes between healthy human individuals. Method: immunoSEQ multiplex PCR; TCRdb's copy keeps in-frame clones and lacks some. The sample records roughly 2.5 million clones, approximately 90% being singletons. Input material: naive CD4+ T cells sorted from blood. Receptors were obtained from a man aged 18-30 years in good health. CDR3s include the opening cysteine and the closing phenylalanine or tryptophan. The order of the fields is D gene, clone size, CDR3 length, J gene, V gene, CDR3 protein, CDR3 DNA. D genes are given only for firm matches. Rows may omit the clone size; those that give it use once, few, many or a size class.

D: .; size: .; length: 15; J: TRBJ2-7; V: TRBV25-1; CDR3: CASSAGPSPTYEQYF; DNA: TGTGCCAGCAGTGCAGGACCCTCCCCGACATACGAGCAGTACTTC
D: .; size: .; length: 15; J: TRBJ2-1; V: TRBV2; CDR3: CASKANRGQYNEQFF; DNA: TGTGCCAGCAAAGCTAATCGGGGACAATACAATGAGCAGTTCTTC
D: .; size: .; length: 14; J: TRBJ2-7; V: TRBV7-2; CDR3: CASSLGRYSYEQYF; DNA: TGTGCCAGCAGCTTAGGGCGGTACTCCTACGAGCAGTACTTC
D: .; size: .; length: 15; J: TRBJ1-2; V: TRBV7-8; CDR3: CASSLVGGINYGYTF; DNA: TGTGCCAGCAGCTTAGTTGGGGGTATAAACTATGGCTACACCTTC
D: .; size: .; length: 13; J: TRBJ2-5; V: TRBV30; CDR3: CAWSREPRETQYF; DNA: TGTGCCTGGAGCCGGGAGCCCCGGGAGACCCAGTACTTC
D: .; size: .; length: 13; J: TRBJ2-3; V: TRBV2; CDR3: CASVGDSTDTQYF; DNA: TGTGCCAGCGTGGGGGACAGCACAGATACGCAGTATTTT
D: .; size: .; length: 13; J: TRBJ2-5; V: TRBV2; CDR3: CASSGHSRETQYF; DNA: TGTGCCAGCAGCGGACATTCTAGAGAGACCCAGTACTTC
D: .; size: .; length: 15; J: TRBJ2-2; V: TRBV21-1; CDR3: CASSKRGLDTGELFF; DNA: TGTGCCAGCAGCAAACGAGGGCTGGACACCGGGGAGCTGTTTTTT
D: .; size: once; length: 14; J: TRBJ2-3; V: TRBV5-6; CDR3: CASSLNRGTDTQYF; DNA: TGTGCCAGCAGCTTGAACCGGGGCACAGATACGCAGTATTTT
D: TRBD1; size: .; length: 15; J: TRBJ2-2; V: TRBV7-9; CDR3: CASSRGQGNTGELFF; DNA: TGTGCCAGCAGCAGAGGACAGGGGAACACCGGGGAGCTGTTTTTT
D: TRBD1; size: .; length: 16; J: TRBJ1-4; V: TRBV5-4; CDR3: CASSETGGSRSEKLFF; DNA: TGTGCCAGCAGCGAAACAGGGGGCTCAAGGAGTGAAAAACTGTTTTTT
D: .; size: .; length: 15; J: TRBJ1-3; V: TRBV6-5; CDR3: CASSRGTAAGNTIYF; DNA: TGTGCCAGCAGCCGCGGGACGGCGGCGGGAAACACCATATATTTT
D: .; size: .; length: 16; J: TRBJ2-1; V: TRBV18; CDR3: CASSPVAEGSYNEQFF; DNA: TGTGCCAGCTCACCAGTCGCTGAGGGCTCCTACAATGAGCAGTTCTTC
D: .; size: .; length: 10; J: TRBJ2-7; V: TRBV6-5; CDR3: CASMGIEQYF; DNA: TGTGCCAGCATGGGCATTGAGCAGTACTTC
D: .; size: .; length: 13; J: TRBJ2-1; V: TRBV28; CDR3: CASTSRAPGEQFF; DNA: TGTGCCAGCACCTCAAGGGCCCCCGGGGAGCAGTTCTTC
D: .; size: few; length: 14; J: TRBJ1-1; V: TRBV5-1; CDR3: CASSLDPANTEAFF; DNA: TGCGCCAGCAGCTTGGACCCGGCGAACACTGAAGCTTTCTTT
D: .; size: once; length: 16; J: TRBJ1-3; V: TRBV4-1; CDR3: CASSQNRDSSGNTIYF; DNA: TGCGCCAGCAGCCAAAACCGAGACAGCTCTGGAAACACCATATATTTT
D: .; size: .; length: 14; J: TRBJ1-6; V: TRBV19; CDR3: CASSIAGYNSPLHF; DNA: TGTGCCAGTAGTATAGCGGGGTACAATTCACCCCTCCACTTT
D: TRBD1; size: .; length: 14; J: TRBJ1-1; V: TRBV2; CDR3: CASRLTGENTEAFF; DNA: TGTGCCAGCAGACTGACAGGGGAAAACACTGAAGCTTTCTTT
D: .; size: .; length: 14; J: TRBJ2-5; V: TRBV6-1; CDR3: CASSRYGWGETQYF; DNA: TGTGCCAGCAGTAGATACGGGTGGGGGGAGACCCAGTACTTC
D: .; size: .; length: 17; J: TRBJ1-6; V: TRBV21-1; CDR3: CASSKGAGEAYNSPLHF; DNA: TGTGCCAGCAGCAAGGGGGCGGGAGAGGCCTATAATTCACCCCTCCACTTT
D: .; size: .; length: 12; J: TRBJ2-2; V: TRBV30; CDR3: CAWSPGFGELFF; DNA: TGTGCCTGGAGTCCAGGTTTCGGGGAGCTGTTTTTT
D: .; size: .; length: 14; J: TRBJ2-5; V: TRBV10-1; CDR3: CASSDRAHQETQYF; DNA: TGCGCCAGCAGTGATCGGGCTCACCAAGAGACCCAGTACTTC
D: TRBD1; size: .; length: 14; J: TRBJ2-3; V: TRBV5-6; CDR3: CASRPDRRGDTQYF; DNA: TGTGCCAGCAGACCGGACAGGCGAGGAGATACGCAGTATTTT
D: TRBD2; size: .; length: 15; J: TRBJ2-5; V: TRBV28; CDR3: CASSPGLAGVETQYF; DNA: TGTGCCAGCAGTCCCGGACTAGCGGGGGTGGAGACCCAGTACTTC
D: .; size: .; length: 13; J: TRBJ2-1; V: TRBV30; CDR3: CAWTRVSYNEQFF; DNA: TGTGCCTGGACGAGGGTCAGTTACAATGAGCAGTTCTTC
D: .; size: .; length: 16; J: TRBJ1-1; V: TRBV7-9; CDR3: CASSPTGQTMNTEAFF; DNA: TGTGCCAGCAGCCCTACTGGACAGACCATGAACACTGAAGCTTTCTTT
D: .; size: .; length: 14; J: TRBJ1-1; V: TRBV7-9; CDR3: CASSSTGMGSEAFF; DNA: TGTGCCAGCAGCTCCACAGGGATGGGGTCTGAAGCTTTCTTT
D: .; size: .; length: 13; J: TRBJ2-2; V: TRBV6-6; CDR3: CASSKTYGRELFF; DNA: TGTGCCAGCTCGAAGACATATGGCAGGGAGCTGTTTTTT
D: .; size: .; length: 16; J: TRBJ1-2; V: TRBV18; CDR3: CASSPVDRRPNYGYTF; DNA: TGTGCCAGCTCACCCGTGGACAGAAGACCTAACTATGGCTACACCTTC
D: TRBD1; size: .; length: 14; J: TRBJ2-3; V: TRBV6-5; CDR3: CASSLGQGTDTQYF; DNA: TGTGCCAGCAGTCTTGGACAGGGGACAGATACGCAGTATTTT
D: .; size: few; length: 14; J: TRBJ1-1; V: TRBV7-9; CDR3: CASSLRTVNTEAFF; DNA: TGTGCCAGCAGCCTACGGACAGTGAACACTGAAGCTTTCTTT